The 9 T cell receptor beta chains reported below all come from one sample, sequenced in a study of blood T cells in healthy people across ages. A second about 7 to 12 cycle PCR used barcoded and J-beta primers. TCRdb reprocessed the 5' RACE reads with MiXCR, giving one entry per CDR3 protein. The sample lists some 1,500,000 distinct CDR3 sequences; roughly 43% were seen once. Specimen: blood. The origin of the receptors is a woman in her late teens or twenties in good health.

This clonotype was counted a few times. This chain links TRBV10-3 with TRBJ2-7, with D tentatively TRBD1 (7 bases). Trimming removed 0 bases from V and 5 bases from J, with 14 bases in between. The CDR3 runs to 15 residues. Germline V CDR1 and CDR2: ENHRY, SYGVKD. The CDR3 DNA reads as TGTGCCATCAGTGAGTCCCAGGGGGGAACCCACGAGCAGTACTTC. It encodes CAISESQGGTHEQYF.

The chain couples TRBV20-1 to TRBJ2-5; 9 positions agree with TRBD1. Germline trimming cut 5 bases from V and 11 bases from J; bases unmatched to any gene: 18. The V gene's germline CDR1 is DFQATT and CDR2 SNEGSKA (reference sequence). The CDR3 contains 15 residues. The CDR3 coding sequence is TGCAGTGCTCCTAATCCGGGACAGGGAAACAATGAGCAGTACTTC. The encoded protein is CSAPNPGQGNNEQYF.

Only a few counts were recorded for this clonotype. The chain uses TRBV12-3 or TRBV12-4 and TRBJ1-2, with D unresolved. This CDR3 contains 13 residues. Between the trimmed V and J ends, which lost 3 bases and 8 bases, there was a span of 13 bases. Here the CDR3 reads CASSFGHLWGYTF. CDR3 bases: TGTGCCAGCAGTTTCGGGCACCTCTGGGGCTACACCTTC.

As to this clonotype: Mismatch with germline at one junction end may stem from a read error. Written as DNA, the CDR3 is TGTGTCAGCAGTCTGGCCGGGACGGCGATCTACGAGCAGTACTTC. This codes for CVSSLAGTAIYEQYF. This sequence joins TRBV6-2 or TRBV6-3 and TRBJ2-5; D is possibly TRBD1 or TRBD2 (5 bases each). The DNA end is more similar to TRBJ2-7, so the J call may be wrong. Germline V gives CDR1 MNHEY, CDR2 SVGEGT. The CDR3 has 15 residues.

The genes are TRBV11-2 and TRBJ1-2; no reliable D call. Germline CDR1 reads SGHAT; CDR2 reads FQNNGV. Between the trimmed V and J ends, which lost 1 base and 5 bases, there was a span of 11 bases. This CDR3 comprises 14 residues. The CDR3 spells CASSLVTFRYGYTF. The CDR3 DNA reads TGTGCCAGCAGCTTAGTGACCTTCAGATATGGCTACACCTTC.

The rearrangement joins TRBV5-4 to TRBJ2-5; unclear D gene. The tail of the sequence fits TRBJ2-7 better, so the J call may be wrong. Germline CDR1 is SGHNT and CDR2 is YYREEE (reference sequence). This CDR3 has 12 amino acids. The CDR3 loop is CASISSSYEQYF. In nucleotides, the CDR3 is TGTGCCAGCATCTCATCATCCTACGAGCAGTACTTC.

This rearrangement joins TRBV2 to TRBJ1-5; D is uncertain. Germline V CDR1 and CDR2: SNHLY, FYNNEI. The CDR3 has 16 residues. V lost 7 bases, J lost 4 bases, and 20 bases lay in between. CDR3 sequence: CASTTGPEDRNQPQHF. The CDR3 nucleotides read TGTGCCAGCACCACCGGTCCGGAGGATCGTAATCAGCCCCAGCATTTT.

The chain recombines TRBV10-3 with TRBJ2-3, with 8 bases matching TRBD2. CDR3 size: 15 residues. Germline V gene sequence: CDR1 ENHRY, CDR2 SYGVKD. V lost 2 bases and J lost 4; bases outside the gene matches: 5. The chain's CDR3 is CAISEGGGHADTQYF. In DNA, the CDR3 is TGTGCCATCAGTGAGGGCGGGGGGCACGCAGATACGCAGTATTTT.

Written as DNA, the CDR3 is TGTGCCAGCAGCGCACGGACAGCAAGGGCAGATACGCAGTATTTT. Translating gives CASSARTARADTQYF. The V and J genes are TRBV9 and TRBJ2-3, with D possibly matching TRBD1 (6 bases). Germline CDR1 SGDLS, CDR2 YYNGEE. Trimming took 3 bases from V and 4 from J, leaving 15 bases between them. The CDR3 extends over 15 amino acids.